Sequencing of this T cell receptor beta chain was carried out in a study of cytomegalovirus exposure and HLA in healthy donors. With 60 Vbeta and 13 Jbeta primers, the PCR was carried out. Measured with immunoSEQ multiplex PCR; TCRdb has only the in-frame clones, and not every one. Here the sample spans some 130,000 clones, 65% to 90% being singletons. Germline loops: CDR1 SGHAT, CDR2 FQDESV (reference sequence). There are 16 residues in the CDR3. Trimming pared 2 bases from V and 4 bases from J, leaving 17 bases between. The clonotype was recovered from a girl aged 2 to 9 in good health and CMV-seronegative. This chain links TRBV11-1 with TRBJ2-5; TRBD1 might be the D (5 bases). Sequenced material: PBMCs. The CDR3 protein is CASSLRSGQDLETQYF. In DNA form, the CDR3 reads TGTGCCAGCAGCTTAAGGTCAGGGCAAGACCTAGAGACCCAGTACTTC.